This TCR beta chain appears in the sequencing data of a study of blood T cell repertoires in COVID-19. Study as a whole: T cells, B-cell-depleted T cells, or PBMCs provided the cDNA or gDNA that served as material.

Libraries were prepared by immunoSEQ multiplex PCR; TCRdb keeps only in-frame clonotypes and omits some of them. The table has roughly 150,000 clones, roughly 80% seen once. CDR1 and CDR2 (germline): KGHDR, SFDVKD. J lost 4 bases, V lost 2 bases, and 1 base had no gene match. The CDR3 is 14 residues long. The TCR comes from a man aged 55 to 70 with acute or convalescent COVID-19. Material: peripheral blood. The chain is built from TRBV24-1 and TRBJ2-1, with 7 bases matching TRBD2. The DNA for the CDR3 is TGTGCCACCAGTGATTCCGGGAGGTACAATGAGCAGTTCTTC. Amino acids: CATSDSGRYNEQFF.